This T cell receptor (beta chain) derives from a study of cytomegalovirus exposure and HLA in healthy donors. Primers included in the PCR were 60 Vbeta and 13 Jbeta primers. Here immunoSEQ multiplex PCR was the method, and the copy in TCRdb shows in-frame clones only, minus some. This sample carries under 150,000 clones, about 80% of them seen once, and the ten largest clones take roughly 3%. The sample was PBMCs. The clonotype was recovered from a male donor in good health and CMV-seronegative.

The chain's CDR3 is CASSLTGISGNTIYF. CDR3 nucleotide sequence: TGTGCCAGCAGCTTAACAGGCATCTCTGGAAACACCATATATTTT. This chain links TRBV13 with TRBJ1-3; possibly TRBD1 for D (5 bases). Germline V gives CDR1 PRHDT, CDR2 FYEKMQ (reference sequence). Trimming removed 2 bases at V and 0 bases at J, with 8 bases between. This CDR3 comprises 15 residues.